The 14 T cell receptor beta chains below come from one sample, sequenced in a study of graft-versus-host responses after intestinal transplantation (dated by TCRdb to the early 2020s). Library method: the immunoSEQ multiplex PCR assay. Held by TCRdb, this immuneACCESS table contains in-frame sequences only and omits some clones. Under half of the omission traces to an unresolved V gene where checked; the cause of the rest is unknown. The sample table shows about 37,000 clones, and about nine tenths are seen once. The ten top clones hold about a sixth of the sample. To isolate intraepithelial and lamina propria lymphocytes from graft specimens, dithiothreitol, EDTA incubations and collagenase D digestion were used. Sequences were derived from ileum tissue, sampled about 200 days after intestinal transplant. The receptors were sampled from a human patient who received an intestinal transplant, so some T cells may come from the graft donor.

The chain has TRBV28 and TRBJ1-2, with D unresolved. V was trimmed by 1 base and J by 3 bases, leaving 3 bases between them. Germline V gene lookup returns CDR1 MDHEN and CDR2 SYDVKM. The CDR3 runs 12 residues. CDR3 sequence (DNA): TGTGCCAGCAGTTTATCGGACTATGGCTACACCTTC. Translating it yields CASSLSDYGYTF.

This clone ranks as medium-sized (0.01 to 0.1%). This chain connects TRBV4-1 to TRBJ2-7; 8 bases line up with TRBD1. This CDR3 has 14 residues. Germline CDR1 is MGHRA and CDR2 is YSYEKL. With 1 base clipped from V and 3 bases from J, the junction kept 2 bases outside the gene matches. The CDR3 coding sequence is TGCGCCAGCAGCCAAGGCGGACAGGGCTACGAGCAGTACTTC. Protein sequence: CASSQGGQGYEQYF.

In nucleotides, the CDR3 is TGTGCCAGCAGCTTAGTTTACAGGGGGAGCACCGGGGAGCTGTTTTTT. Translated: CASSLVYRGSTGELFF. J is TRBJ2-2 and V is TRBV7-8; 8 bases fit TRBD1. The CDR3 sequence is 16 residues long. V dropped 1 base and J dropped 4; count of bases not matched to a gene: 5. The germline CDR1 and CDR2 sequences are SGHVS and FQNEAQ.

CDR3 sequence reads: CATSIEASQPQHF. In nucleotides, the CDR3 is TGTGCCACCAGCATAGAGGCTTCCCAGCCCCAGCATTTT. The V gene is TRBV15, the J gene TRBJ1-5, with no clear D. The CDR3 extends over 13 amino acids. Germline CDR1 LNHNV, CDR2 YYDKDF (reference sequence). Trimming stripped 4 bases from V and 7 bases from J, with 11 bases between. Full variable domain (outside the CDR3, taken from reference TRBV15 and TRBJ1-5): DAMVIQNPRYQVTQFGKPVTLSCSQTLNHNVMYWYQQKSSQAPKLLFHYYDKDFNNEADTPDNFQSRRPNTSFCFLDIRSPGLGDTAMYLCATSIEASQPQHFGDGTRLSIL.

V is TRBV2 and J is TRBJ2-2, with a weak D call TRBD2 (5 bases). CDR1 and CDR2 from the germline V gene are SNHLY and FYNNEI. The CDR3 extends over 13 amino acids. V dropped 6 bases and J dropped 4 bases, with 9 bases sitting between them. CDR3 in amino acids: CASSLRGTGELFF. The CDR3 region has the DNA TGTGCCAGCAGCCTCCGGGGCACCGGGGAGCTGTTTTTT.

As regards this clone: One junction end does not reproduce the germline sequence, and a read error may be involved. The chain employs TRBV7-2 and TRBJ2-1, with a weak D call TRBD2 (5 bases). CDR1 is SGHTA and CDR2 is FQGNSA in the germline V gene. This CDR3 contains 12 residues. The CDR3 DNA reads TGTGCCAGCAGCTTGGTTCCGAGGGAGCAATTCTTC. Translating gives CASSLVPREQFF.

Here the CDR3 reads CASSLWVGVQPQHF. In DNA form, the CDR3 reads TGTGCCAGCAGCTTGTGGGTAGGGGTCCAGCCCCAGCATTTT. The rearrangement joins TRBV5-6 to TRBJ1-5; D may be TRBD1 (5 bases). The V gene's germline CDR1 is SGHDT and CDR2 YYEEEE. This CDR3 region has 14 residues. Trimming shortened V by 1 base and J by 7 bases, and 12 bases separated the two germline ends.

This CDR3 reads CASSRTGGLRNTEAFF. As DNA, the CDR3 is TGCGCCAGCAGTCGGACAGGGGGGTTGAGGAACACTGAAGCTTTCTTT. The chain uses TRBV5-1 and TRBJ1-1, with TRBD1 matching 10 bases. The CDR3 length is 16 residues. Trimming removed 5 bases from V and 1 base from J; junction bases left unmatched: 8. Germline loops: CDR1 SGHRS, CDR2 YFSETQ.

The V gene is TRBV29-1, the J gene TRBJ1-5; D is ambiguous. Looked up from germline, CDR1 is SQVTM and CDR2 is ANQGSEA. V gave up 7 bases and J gave up 4 bases, with 11 bases separating them. The CDR3 runs 12 residues. The CDR3 sequence is CSARTANQPQHF. CDR3 DNA: TGCAGCGCCCGGACGGCTAATCAGCCCCAGCATTTT.

This clone was counted only a few times. The J gene is TRBJ2-2, the V gene TRBV7-7; D may match TRBD1 or TRBD2 (6 bases each). The germline V and J ends were trimmed by 0 bases and 7 bases, with 9 bases remaining between them. This CDR3 has 14 residues. CDR1 and CDR2 from the germline V gene are SSHAT and FNYEAQ (reference sequence). CDR3 nucleotides: TGTGCCAGCAGCTTAGCGGGGGGCGGCGGGGAGCTGTTTTTT. Protein: CASSLAGGGGELFF.

The V call is TRBV6-6, the J call TRBJ2-2; a weak D match, TRBD1 (5 bases). Germline CDR1 is MNHNY and CDR2 is SVGAGI (reference sequence). The CDR3 is 15 residues long. Trimming removed 1 base at V and 4 bases at J, with 10 bases between. The CDR3: CASSYLGQLTGELFF. DNA for the CDR3: TGTGCCAGCAGTTACTTGGGGCAACTCACCGGGGAGCTGTTTTTT.

V and J are TRBV10-3 and TRBJ1-2, with no clear D. This CDR3 has 12 residues. CDR1 and CDR2 from the germline V gene are ENHRY and SYGVKD. V was shortened by 4 bases and J by 0 bases, with 3 bases between the two germline ends. The CDR3 loop is CAISGPNYGYTF. CDR3 DNA sequence: TGTGCCATCAGTGGGCCTAACTATGGCTACACCTTC.

This clone was recorded once. The genes are TRBV2 and TRBJ1-4; D may be TRBD1 (6 bases). The CDR3 has 14 amino acids. V lost 4 bases, J lost 10 bases, and 16 bases lay in between. The germline gives CDR1 SNHLY, CDR2 FYNNEI. The CDR3 sequence: CASSVSGVLGKLFF. CDR3 nucleotides: TGTGCCAGCAGTGTGTCAGGGGTTTTGGGAAAACTGTTTTTT. The full variable domain, with the rest looked up from reference TRBV2 and TRBJ1-4, is EPEVTQTPSHQVTQMGQEVILRCVPISNHLYFYWYRQILGQKVEFLVSFYNNEISEKSEIFDDQFSVERPDGSNFTLKIRSTKLEDSAMYFCASSVSGVLGKLFFGSGTQLSVL.

CDR3 amino acids: CGALSGNTIYF. The CDR3 nucleotides are TGCGGGGCCCTCTCTGGAAACACCATATATTTT. V usage is TRBV20-1 and J usage is TRBJ1-3, with a possible D match to TRBD1 (5 bases). The germline V gene encodes CDR1 DFQATT and CDR2 SNEGSKA (reference sequence). This CDR3 region has 11 residues.